This TCR beta chain was profiled in a study of cytomegalovirus exposure and HLA in healthy donors. Study-wide points: There were some 150 TCR beta chains listed as cytomegalovirus-associated. A few CMV-associated chains were confirmed in vitro to be specific for CMV antigens.

Separate from the approximately 700-subject first cohort was the approximately 120-subject validation cohort, to which the donors belonged. Comments on this clone: What it binds is not known.

Repertoires were generated with immunoSEQ multiplex PCR, while TCRdb's copy carries only in-frame clones and drops some. Of over 100,000 clones listed, approximately 94% were seen once; the top ten hold roughly 0.82%. In germline, CDR1 is SNHLY, CDR2 FYNNEI. There are 15 residues in the CDR3. Losses at the gene ends were 7 bases for V and 4 bases for J; bases not matched to a gene: 6. This TCR derives from a woman between 18 and 29 years old in good health and CMV-seronegative. The sample was PBMCs. This chain links TRBV2 with TRBJ2-7; 14 bases agree with TRBD2. The CDR3 region is CASNRRTSGGYEQYF. The CDR3 nucleotides are TGTGCCAGCAACCGAAGGACTAGCGGGGGGTACGAGCAGTACTTC.